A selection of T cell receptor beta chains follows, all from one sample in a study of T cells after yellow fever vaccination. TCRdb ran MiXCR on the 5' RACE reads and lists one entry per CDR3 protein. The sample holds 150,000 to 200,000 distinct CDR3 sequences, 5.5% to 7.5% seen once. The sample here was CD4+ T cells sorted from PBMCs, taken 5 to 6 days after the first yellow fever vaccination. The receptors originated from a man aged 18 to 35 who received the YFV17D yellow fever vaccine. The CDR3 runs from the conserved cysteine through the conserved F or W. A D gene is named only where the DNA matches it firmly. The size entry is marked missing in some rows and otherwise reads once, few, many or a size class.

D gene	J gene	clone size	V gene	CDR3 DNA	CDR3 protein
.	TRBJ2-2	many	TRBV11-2	TGTGCCAGCAGCTTTGAAGGGGTCGGGGAGCTGTTTTTT	CASSFEGVGELFF
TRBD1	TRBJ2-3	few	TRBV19	TGTGCCAGTTTCCAGACAGGGTTGGGAAATACGCAGTATTTT	CASFQTGLGNTQYF
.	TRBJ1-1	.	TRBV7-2	TGTGCCAGCAGCTTATTCCAGGGCACTGAAGCTTTCTTT	CASSLFQGTEAFF
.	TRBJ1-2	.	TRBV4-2	TGTGCCAGCAGCCAAGATTTGAGGGTGCAGAACGATGGCTACACCTTC	CASSQDLRVQNDGYTF
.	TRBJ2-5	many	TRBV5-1	TGCGCCAGCAGCTTGGAGGGGGTCTACCAAGAGACCCAGTACTTC	CASSLEGVYQETQYF
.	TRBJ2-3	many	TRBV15	TGTGCCACCAGCAGAGAACGGGGGCCCTACGATTTT	CATSRERGPYDF
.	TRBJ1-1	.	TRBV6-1	TGTGCCAGCAGTGGGGTGGGGAACACTGAAGCTTTCTTT	CASSGVGNTEAFF
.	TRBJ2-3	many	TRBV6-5	TGTGCCAGCAGACAATCAGATACGCAGTATTTT	CASRQSDTQYF
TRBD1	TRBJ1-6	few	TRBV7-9	TGTGCCAGCCAGGACAGGGTTGATTCACCCCTCCACTTT	CASQDRVDSPLHF
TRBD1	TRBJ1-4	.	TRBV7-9	TGTGCCAGCAGCACCAGACAGGGCGATGAAAAACTGTTTTTT	CASSTRQGDEKLFF
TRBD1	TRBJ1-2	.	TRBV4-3	TGCGCCAGCAGCCAAGACTTCGCAGGGGGCGGAATTGGCTACACCTTC	CASSQDFAGGGIGYTF
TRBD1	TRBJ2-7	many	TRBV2	TGTGCCAGCAGCCGGGACAGGGGTGGGGAGCAGTACTTC	CASSRDRGGEQYF
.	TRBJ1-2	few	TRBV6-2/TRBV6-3	TGTGCCAGCAGTTATCAAGGGAGATCTGGCTACACCTTC	CASSYQGRSGYTF
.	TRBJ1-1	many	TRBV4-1	TGCGCCAGCAGCCAAGGCTTGGCTGTGGACACTGAAGCTTTCTTT	CASSQGLAVDTEAFF
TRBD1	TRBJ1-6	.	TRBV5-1	TGCGCCAGCAGCTTGCGTTTGTCACGACAGGGAGGTTCACCCCTCCACTTT	CASSLRLSRQGGSPLHF
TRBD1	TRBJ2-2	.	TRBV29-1	TGCAGCGTTGACGACAGGGGGCTAACCGGGGAGCTGTTTTTT	CSVDDRGLTGELFF
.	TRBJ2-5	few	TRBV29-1	TGCAGCGCTAGTCTTTTAGGCCCTGGTACCCAGTACTTC	CSASLLGPGTQYF
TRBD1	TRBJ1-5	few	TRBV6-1	TGTGCCAGCAGTAAGGGACAGGGTGGTAGCAATCAGCCCCAGCATTTT	CASSKGQGGSNQPQHF
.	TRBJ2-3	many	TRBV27	TGTGCCAGCAGTCTGGCATTTAGCACAGATACGCAGTATTTT	CASSLAFSTDTQYF
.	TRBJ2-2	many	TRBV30	TGTGCCTGGGATCTTGCGCTAGGGGGGAACACCGGGGAGCTGTTTTTT	CAWDLALGGNTGELFF
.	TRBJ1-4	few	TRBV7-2	TGTGCCAGCAGCCTGGACATGAGTAATGAAAAACTGTTTTTT	CASSLDMSNEKLFF
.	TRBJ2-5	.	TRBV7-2	TGTGCCAGCAGTACCACGGCAGGGAGGGAGACCCAGTACTTC	CASSTTAGRETQYF
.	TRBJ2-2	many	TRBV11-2	TGTGCCAGCAGCTCTTACAGGGACCCCGGGGAGCTGTTTTTT	CASSSYRDPGELFF
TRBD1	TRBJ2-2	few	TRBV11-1	TGTGCCAGCAGCCCTCACAGGGGGGACTACACCGGGGAGCTGTTTTTT	CASSPHRGDYTGELFF
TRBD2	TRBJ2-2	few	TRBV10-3	TGTGCCCACCTTAGTGGTAGCGGGGACACCGGGGAGCTGTTTTTT	CAHLSGSGDTGELFF
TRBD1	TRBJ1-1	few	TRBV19	TGTGCCAGTAGTACAACTAGACAGGGCCGGAACACTGAAGCTTTCTTT	CASSTTRQGRNTEAFF
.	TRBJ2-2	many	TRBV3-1	TGTGCCAGCAGCCAAGGAACCGGGGAGCTGTTTTTT	CASSQGTGELFF
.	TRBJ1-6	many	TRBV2	TGTGCCAGCAGCCCCCTGGCCGGGAATTCACCCCTCCACTTT	CASSPLAGNSPLHF
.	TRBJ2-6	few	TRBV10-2	TGCGCCAGCAGTGCGTGGACCGCCGGGACGGGACCATCTGGGGCCAACGTCCTGACTTTC	CASSAWTAGTGPSGANVLTF
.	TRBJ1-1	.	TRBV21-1	TGTGCCAGCAGCAAAGGGGGACCCCATGCTGAAGCTTTCTTT	CASSKGGPHAEAFF
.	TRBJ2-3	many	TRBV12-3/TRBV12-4	TGTGCCAGCAGTTCCCCAGATACGCAGTATTTT	CASSSPDTQYF
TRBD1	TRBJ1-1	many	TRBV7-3	TGTGCCAGCAGCCTGACAGGGGTGAGCACTGAAGCTTTCTTT	CASSLTGVSTEAFF
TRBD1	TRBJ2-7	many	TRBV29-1	TGCAGCGCCTACAGGGGTCACGGCGAGCAGTACTTC	CSAYRGHGEQYF
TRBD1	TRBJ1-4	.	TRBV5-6	TGTGCCAGCAGCCGAACAGGGGGCGATGAAAAACTGTTTTTT	CASSRTGGDEKLFF
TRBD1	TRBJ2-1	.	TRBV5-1	TGCGCCAGCAGCATCCGACAGGGAAGTGGGTATGAGCAGTTCTTC	CASSIRQGSGYEQFF
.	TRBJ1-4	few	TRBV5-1	TGCGCCAGCAGCTCGGCCTTGGGGAATGAAAAACTGTTTTTT	CASSSALGNEKLFF
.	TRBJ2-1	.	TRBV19	TGTGCCAGTAGTATTTACAATGAGCAGTTCTTC	CASSIYNEQFF
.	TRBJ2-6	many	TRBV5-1	TGCGCCAGCAGCTTAGACAGACAATCTGGGGCCAACGTCCTGACTTTC	CASSLDRQSGANVLTF
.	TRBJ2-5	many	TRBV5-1	TGCGCCAGCAGCTTAGGGGGGGGCCAAGAGACCCAGTACTTC	CASSLGGGQETQYF
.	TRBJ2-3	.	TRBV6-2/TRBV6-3	TGTGCCAGCAGTTCCCGTTGGGGAGAGCAGTATTTT	CASSSRWGEQYF
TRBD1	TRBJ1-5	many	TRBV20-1	TGCAGTGCTAGAGATTCCCAGGGGGTCAATCAGCCCCAGCATTTT	CSARDSQGVNQPQHF
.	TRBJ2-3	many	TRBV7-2	TGTGCCAGCAGCTACGGGGGTCCACCGAACACAGATACGCAGTATTTT	CASSYGGPPNTDTQYF